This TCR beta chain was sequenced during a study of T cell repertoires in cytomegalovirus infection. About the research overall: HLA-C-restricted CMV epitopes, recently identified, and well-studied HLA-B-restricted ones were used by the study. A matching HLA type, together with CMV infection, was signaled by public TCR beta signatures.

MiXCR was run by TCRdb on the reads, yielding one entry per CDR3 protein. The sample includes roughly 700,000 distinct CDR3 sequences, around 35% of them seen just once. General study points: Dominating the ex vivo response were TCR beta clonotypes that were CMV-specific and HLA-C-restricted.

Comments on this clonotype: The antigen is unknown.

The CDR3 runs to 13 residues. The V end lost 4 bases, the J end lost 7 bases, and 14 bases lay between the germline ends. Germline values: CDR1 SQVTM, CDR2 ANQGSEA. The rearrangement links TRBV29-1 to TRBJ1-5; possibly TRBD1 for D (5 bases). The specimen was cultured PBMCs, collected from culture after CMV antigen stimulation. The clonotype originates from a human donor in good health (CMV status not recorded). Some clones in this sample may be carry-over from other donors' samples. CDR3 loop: CSVAGGSGQPQHF. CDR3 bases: TGCAGCGTTGCGGGGGGGTCAGGACAGCCCCAGCATTTT.